A single sample is the source of the 19 T cell receptor beta chains below, sequenced in a study of shared clonotypes between healthy human individuals. TCRdb keeps only in-frame clones here, not all; method: immunoSEQ multiplex PCR. The profile shows some 740,000 clones, 90% to 95% of them singletons. It was CD45RO-negative cells, positively selected for CCR7, that made up naive CD8 cells, with terminally differentiated effector memory CD45RA+ cells excluded. Input material: naive CD8+ T cells sorted from blood. The receptor source for this set is a young man in good health.

The chain joins TRBV29-1 to TRBJ2-3, with a possible D match to TRBD1 (5 bases). Germline V gene data show CDR1 as SQVTM and CDR2 as ANQGSEA. Trimming shortened V by 2 bases and J by 4 bases, and 13 bases separated the two germline ends. This CDR3 contains 14 residues. Here the CDR3 reads CSVESRGRSDTQYF. The CDR3 nucleotides are TGCAGCGTTGAATCAAGGGGCCGCTCAGATACGCAGTATTTT.

V usage is TRBV28 and J usage is TRBJ2-1, with a weak D call TRBD2 (6 bases). CDR3 length: 15 residues. From germline, CDR1 is MDHEN and CDR2 SYDVKM. The V end lost 5 bases, the J end lost 6 bases, and 17 bases lay between the germline ends. In nucleotides, the CDR3 is TGTGCCAGCAGTCCCCGCGGGGCCTCTTTCAATGAGCAGTTCTTC. Encoded protein: CASSPRGASFNEQFF.

This chain joins TRBV21-1 and TRBJ2-7; no check of the table's D call, TRBD1, against the DNA was made. TRBV21-1 is assigned pseudogene status. The length of the CDR3 is 14 residues. The CDR3 protein is CASSFGTGRFGWYF. The CDR3 bases are TGTGCCAGCAGCTTCGGGACAGGACGGTTTGGGTGGTACTTC.

V is TRBV11-2 and J is TRBJ2-3; 9 bases align to TRBD2. From germline, CDR1 is SGHAT and CDR2 FQNNGV. V was pared by 5 bases and J by 0 bases, with 6 bases of the junction left unmatched. The CDR3 has 16 amino acids. The chain's CDR3 is CASSVLLAGSTDTQYF. CDR3 DNA sequence: TGTGCCAGCAGCGTCCTACTAGCGGGCAGCACAGATACGCAGTATTTT.

The V and J genes are TRBV4-1 and TRBJ1-3, with D hard to call. The length of the CDR3 is 14 residues. From germline, CDR1 is MGHRA and CDR2 YSYEKL. With 1 base removed from V and 7 bases from J, the gap between germline ends came to 11 bases. CDR3: CASSQGTEENTIYF. Written as DNA, the CDR3 is TGCGCCAGCAGCCAAGGGACCGAGGAGAACACCATATATTTT.

The genes are TRBV4-2 and TRBJ2-7; 9 bases agree with TRBD2. V shed 4 bases and J 1 base; nucleotides not matched to a gene: 8. Per the germline V gene, CDR1 is LGHNA and CDR2 is YNFKEQ. This CDR3 contains 16 residues. The CDR3 reads CASSPAGGRGSYEQYF. The CDR3 DNA reads as TGTGCCAGCAGCCCCGCGGGCGGGAGGGGTTCCTACGAGCAGTACTTC.

The chain uses TRBV19 and TRBJ2-7; possible D gene TRBD1, 5 bases. Trimming shortened V by 8 bases and J by 2 bases, and 13 bases separated the two germline ends. CDR3 length: 13 residues. Germline V gene lookup returns CDR1 LNHDA and CDR2 SQIVND (reference sequence). The CDR3 spells CASSAGHTYEQYF. DNA of the CDR3: TGTGCCAGTTCGGCAGGACATACCTACGAGCAGTACTTC.

The CDR3 nucleotides read TGTGCCAGCCGCAACAGGGGTTGGACTGAAGCTTTCTTT. It yields the protein CASRNRGWTEAFF. The rearrangement joins TRBV28 to TRBJ1-1; 7 bases agree with TRBD1. The CDR3 has 13 amino acids. Trimming took 8 bases from V and 5 from J; bases not matched to a gene: 8. The germline V gene encodes CDR1 MDHEN and CDR2 SYDVKM.

V gene TRBV15 combines with J gene TRBJ1-1; TRBD1 agrees at 9 bases. The CDR3 runs to 15 residues. With 1 base clipped from V and 4 bases from J, the junction kept 4 bases outside the gene matches. Germline V CDR1 and CDR2: LNHNV, YYDKDF (reference sequence). CDR3 sequence: CATSRVHRGLTEAFF. CDR3 bases: TGTGCCACCAGCAGAGTTCACAGGGGGCTCACTGAAGCTTTCTTT.

This chain links TRBV10-2 with TRBJ1-1; D unclear. The CDR3 runs to 10 residues. Deletions cut 10 bases from V and 11 bases from J, with 14 bases between. Germline values: CDR1 WSHSY, CDR2 SAAADI. The CDR3 sequence is CATGESTAFF. CDR3 sequence (DNA): TGCGCCACCGGCGAGTCAACGGCTTTCTTT.

This clone turned up a few times. In the same sample, other DNA sequences code for this CDR3. The genes are TRBV27 and TRBJ2-7; tentatively, D is TRBD1 (5 bases). This CDR3 spans 12 amino acids. The germline V gene has CDR1 MNHEY and CDR2 SMNVEV (reference sequence). Trimming shortened V by 8 bases and J by 2 bases, and 10 bases separated the two germline ends. Here the CDR3 reads CASGDRTYEQYF. For the CDR3, the DNA is TGTGCCAGCGGTGACAGAACCTACGAGCAGTACTTC.

This sequence joins TRBV4-2 and TRBJ2-2, with 7 bases matching TRBD1. Germline V gene sequence: CDR1 LGHNA, CDR2 YNFKEQ. The CDR3 covers 19 residues. Trimming took 3 bases from V and 3 from J; bases not matched to a gene: 16. The CDR3 sequence: CASSHPERGQSSDTGELFF. The CDR3, as DNA: TGTGCCAGCAGCCATCCCGAGAGGGGGCAGTCCTCGGACACCGGGGAGCTGTTTTTT.

Comment on this clone: Other DNA sequences in the sample encode the same CDR3. J is TRBJ2-7 and V is TRBV10-3; 12 bases map to TRBD2. Trimming took 7 bases from V and 4 from J; bases not matched to a gene: 2. Germline V lookup: CDR1 ENHRY, CDR2 SYGVKD. CDR3 length: 13 amino acids. The CDR3 region has the DNA TGTGCCATCATGACTAGCGGGAGTTACGAGCAGTACTTC. Translation: CAIMTSGSYEQYF.

Turning to this clone: The junction differs from germline at one of its ends, possibly a read error. The rearrangement joins TRBV6-5 to TRBJ2-1, with a weak D call TRBD2 (5 bases). The CDR3 has 13 amino acids. Looked up from germline, CDR1 is MNHEY and CDR2 is SVGAGI. CDR3 nucleotides: TGTGTCTCGGGGTATAGCTCCCACAATGAGCAGTTCTTC. This gives the protein CVSGYSSHNEQFF.

Note on this clone: Other DNA variants within this sample encode the same CDR3. The chain joins TRBV28 to TRBJ1-2; D gene unclear. The V and J ends lost 6 bases and 4 bases respectively, with 6 bases between them. Germline assignment: CDR1 MDHEN and CDR2 SYDVKM. The CDR3 sequence is 11 residues long. DNA for the CDR3: TGTGCCAGCAGCGACCTCTATGGCTACACCTTC. Its protein is CASSDLYGYTF.

This clone was picked up one time. The chain employs TRBV28 and TRBJ2-2; maybe TRBD2 (5 bases). CDR1 and CDR2 (germline): MDHEN, SYDVKM. V shed 3 bases and J shed 5 bases, with 19 bases lying between them. There are 17 residues in the CDR3. CDR3 DNA sequence: TGTGCCAGCAGTTTGCATGGAGGAACTACCTCTACCGGGGAGCTGTTTTTT. It is translated as CASSLHGGTTSTGELFF.

The chain recombines TRBV11-2 with TRBJ2-7; D possibly corresponds to TRBD1 (5 bases). The V and J ends lost 5 bases and 2 bases respectively, with 10 bases between them. This CDR3 is 13 amino acids long. Germline CDR1 and CDR2: SGHAT and FQNNGV. The CDR3 sequence: CASSPREPYEQYF. In DNA form, the CDR3 reads TGTGCCAGCAGCCCCAGGGAACCCTACGAGCAGTACTTC.

This clone was detected only once. The rearrangement links TRBV6-6 to TRBJ2-5; D ambiguous. CDR1 and CDR2 from the germline V gene are MNHNY and SVGAGI (reference sequence). The CDR3 length is 12 residues. The ends were cut back, 6 bases at V and 5 bases at J, with 10 bases in the middle. This chain's CDR3 is CASSPAEETQYF. In DNA form, the CDR3 reads TGTGCCAGCAGCCCCGCCGAGGAGACCCAGTACTTC.

The V call is TRBV4-1, the J call TRBJ2-7; D tentatively reads TRBD1 or TRBD2 (9 bases each). Germline-derived CDR1 and CDR2 are MGHRA and YSYEKL. The CDR3 is 19 residues long. Trimming took off 0 bases at V and 4 bases at J, with 25 bases between the two ends. The CDR3 spells CASSQEDRGEVAGAYEQYF. The CDR3 nucleotides are TGCGCCAGCAGCCAAGAGGACAGGGGCGAGGTAGCGGGAGCTTACGAGCAGTACTTC.